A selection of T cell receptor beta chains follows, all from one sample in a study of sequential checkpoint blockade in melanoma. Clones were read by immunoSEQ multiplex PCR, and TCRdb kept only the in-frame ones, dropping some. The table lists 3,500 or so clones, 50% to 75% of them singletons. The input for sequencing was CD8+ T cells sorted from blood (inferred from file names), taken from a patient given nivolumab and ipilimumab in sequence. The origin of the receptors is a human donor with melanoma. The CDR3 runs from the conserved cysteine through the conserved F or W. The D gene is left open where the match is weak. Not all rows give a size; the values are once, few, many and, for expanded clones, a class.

cdr3_nt: TGTGCCTGGAGTGTCCTAAGGGGTGGCAACGTCCTGACTTTC
cdr3_aa: CAWSVLRGGNVLTF
v_call: TRBV30
d_call: NA
j_call: TRBJ2-6
clone_size: NA

cdr3_nt: TGCGCCAGCAGCCCCGACAGGGCTGGGGCCAACGTCCTGACTTTC
cdr3_aa: CASSPDRAGANVLTF
v_call: TRBV5-1
d_call: TRBD1
j_call: TRBJ2-6
clone_size: few

cdr3_nt: TGCGCCAGCAGCCAGGGCCTCGGGACACTCTCACCCCTCCACTTT
cdr3_aa: CASSQGLGTLSPLHF
v_call: TRBV7-9
d_call: NA
j_call: TRBJ1-6
clone_size: NA

cdr3_nt: TGTGCCAGCAGCATCTACAGGGGTCCCGTGTTGGAAGCTTTCTTT
cdr3_aa: CASSIYRGPVLEAFF
v_call: TRBV5-6
d_call: TRBD1
j_call: TRBJ1-1
clone_size: NA

cdr3_nt: TGTGCCAGCAGTTCACTCCCCCCTAGGTATGGCTACACCTTC
cdr3_aa: CASSSLPPRYGYTF
v_call: TRBV6-5
d_call: NA
j_call: TRBJ1-2
clone_size: once

cdr3_nt: TGTGCCAGCAGCTTAGCTGGGACAGGGGGGTCGGACGAGCAGTACTTC
cdr3_aa: CASSLAGTGGSDEQYF
v_call: TRBV7-9
d_call: TRBD1
j_call: TRBJ2-7
clone_size: NA

cdr3_nt: TGCGCCAGCAGCGGACTAGCGGAGAACACCGGGGAGCTGTTTTTT
cdr3_aa: CASSGLAENTGELFF
v_call: TRBV4-1
d_call: TRBD2
j_call: TRBJ2-2
clone_size: NA

cdr3_nt: TGCGCCAGCTTCGGAGCGACCGGCGGCTACACCTTC
cdr3_aa: CASFGATGGYTF
v_call: TRBV4-1
d_call: NA
j_call: TRBJ1-2
clone_size: NA

cdr3_nt: TGTGCCAGCAGCTCCGACAGGGGTAATTCACCCCTCCACTTT
cdr3_aa: CASSSDRGNSPLHF
v_call: TRBV7-6
d_call: TRBD1
j_call: TRBJ1-6
clone_size: few

cdr3_nt: TGTGCCACTTGGACAGGGAGCTCTGGAAACACCATATATTTT
cdr3_aa: CATWTGSSGNTIYF
v_call: TRBV15
d_call: TRBD1
j_call: TRBJ1-3
clone_size: NA

cdr3_nt: TGTGCCAGCAGCAAAGTAGCGGGGGACTACGAGCAGTACTTC
cdr3_aa: CASSKVAGDYEQYF
v_call: TRBV5-5
d_call: TRBD2
j_call: TRBJ2-7
clone_size: NA

cdr3_nt: TGTGCCAGCAGTAACGCGGCTAGCGGGAGTCATGAGCAGTTCTTC
cdr3_aa: CASSNAASGSHEQFF
v_call: TRBV6-4
d_call: TRBD2
j_call: TRBJ2-1
clone_size: NA

cdr3_nt: TGTGCCAGCAGCCTGCCCTCCTTCGGTGAAGGCTACACCTTC
cdr3_aa: CASSLPSFGEGYTF
v_call: TRBV5-5
d_call: NA
j_call: TRBJ1-2
clone_size: NA

cdr3_nt: TGTGCCAGCAGGTCAATGAACACCGGGGAGCTGTTTTTT
cdr3_aa: CASRSMNTGELFF
v_call: TRBV11-3
d_call: NA
j_call: TRBJ2-2
clone_size: NA

cdr3_nt: TGTGCCAGCAGCCCTTGGGGGGATGAAAAACTGTTTTTT
cdr3_aa: CASSPWGDEKLFF
v_call: TRBV25-1
d_call: NA
j_call: TRBJ1-4
clone_size: NA

cdr3_nt: TGTGCCAGCAGACCACCCCAGGGGTGGGCGAACACTGAAGCTTTCTTT
cdr3_aa: CASRPPQGWANTEAFF
v_call: TRBV9
d_call: NA
j_call: TRBJ1-1
clone_size: NA

cdr3_nt: TGTGCCAGCTTCGAGACAGGGGCCAATCAGCCCCAGCATTTT
cdr3_aa: CASFETGANQPQHF
v_call: TRBV5-6
d_call: TRBD1
j_call: TRBJ1-5
clone_size: NA

cdr3_nt: TGTGCCAGCAGTTCCTCGACAGGAGATGGCTACACCTTC
cdr3_aa: CASSSSTGDGYTF
v_call: TRBV6-5
d_call: NA
j_call: TRBJ1-2
clone_size: NA